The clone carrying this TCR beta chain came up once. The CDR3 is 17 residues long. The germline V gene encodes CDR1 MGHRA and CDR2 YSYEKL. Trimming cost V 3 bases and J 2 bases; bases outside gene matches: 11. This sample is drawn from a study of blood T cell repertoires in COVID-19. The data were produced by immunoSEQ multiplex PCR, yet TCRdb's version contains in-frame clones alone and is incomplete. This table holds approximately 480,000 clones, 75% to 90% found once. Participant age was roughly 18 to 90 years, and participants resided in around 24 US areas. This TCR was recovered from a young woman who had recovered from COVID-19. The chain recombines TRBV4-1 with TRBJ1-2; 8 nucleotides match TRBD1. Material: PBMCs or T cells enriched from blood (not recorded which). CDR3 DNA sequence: TGCGCCAGCAGCCACACACCGGGACAGGTATTAAACTATGGCTACACCTTC. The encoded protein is CASSHTPGQVLNYGYTF.